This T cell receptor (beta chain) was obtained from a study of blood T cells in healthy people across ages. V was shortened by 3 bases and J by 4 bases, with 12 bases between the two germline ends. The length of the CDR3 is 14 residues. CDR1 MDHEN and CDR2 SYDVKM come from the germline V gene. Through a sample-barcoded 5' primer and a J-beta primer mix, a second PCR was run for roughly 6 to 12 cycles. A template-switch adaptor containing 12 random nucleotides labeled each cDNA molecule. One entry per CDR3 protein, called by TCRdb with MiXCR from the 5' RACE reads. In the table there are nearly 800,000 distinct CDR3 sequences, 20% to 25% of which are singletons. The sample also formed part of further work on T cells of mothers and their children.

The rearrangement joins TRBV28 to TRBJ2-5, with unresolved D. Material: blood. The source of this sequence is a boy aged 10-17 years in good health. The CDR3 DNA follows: TGTGCCAGCAGTTTTACCCACCTCCGAGAGACCCAGTACTTC. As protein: CASSFTHLRETQYF.